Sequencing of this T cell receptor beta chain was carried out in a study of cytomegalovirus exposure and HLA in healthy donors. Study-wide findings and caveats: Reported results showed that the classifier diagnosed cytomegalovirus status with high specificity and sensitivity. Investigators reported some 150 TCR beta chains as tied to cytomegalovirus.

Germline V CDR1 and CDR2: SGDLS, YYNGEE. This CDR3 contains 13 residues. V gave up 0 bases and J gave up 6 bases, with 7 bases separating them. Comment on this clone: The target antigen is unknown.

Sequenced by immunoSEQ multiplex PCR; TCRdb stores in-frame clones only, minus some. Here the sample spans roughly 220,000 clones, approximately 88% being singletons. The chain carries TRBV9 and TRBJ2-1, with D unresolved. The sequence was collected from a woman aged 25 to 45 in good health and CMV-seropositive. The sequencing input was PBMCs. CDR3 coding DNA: TGTGCCAGCAGCGTAGACAAGCTCAATGAGCAGTTCTTC. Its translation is CASSVDKLNEQFF. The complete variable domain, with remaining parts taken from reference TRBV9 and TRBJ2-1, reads DSGVTQTPKHLITATGQRVTLRCSPRSGDLSVYWYQQSLDQGLQFLIQYYNGEERAKGNILERFSAQQFPDLHSELNLSSLELGDSALYFCASSVDKLNEQFFGPGTRLTVL.